The T cell receptor beta chain described here comes from a study of T-cell memory formation after mild COVID-19. At the level of the study: The TCR clusters were mostly specific to one donor.

V lost 2 bases to trimming and J lost 5 bases; unmatched junction nucleotides: 2. Looked up from germline, CDR1 is MNHEY and CDR2 is SMNVEV (reference sequence). The CDR3 has 14 amino acids. This clonotype has more than one count but fewer than ten. Its antigen is not identified. cDNA libraries for TCR alpha and TCR beta, carrying sample barcodes and UMIs, came from 5'RACE with constant-segment primers. TCRdb recomputed calls from the 5' RACE reads with MiXCR, one row per CDR3 protein. The sample shows a few hundred thousand distinct CDR3 sequences, around 17% of them seen only once. Study-level findings and limits: Later expanders leaned CD4+, whereas day 15 to 85 contracting clones were balanced CD4/CD8.

Sequencing was carried out using PBMCs or a T cell subset sorted from them (not recorded which). The receptor comes from a man aged 18 to 35 who had mild COVID-19 (a few samples of this study predate the infection). Cell type and time point are not known. The V call is TRBV27, the J call TRBJ2-1, with 8 positions matching TRBD1. CDR3 sequence (DNA): TGTGCCAGCAGTTTACAGGGGGCCGACAATGAGCAGTTCTTC. This translates into CASSLQGADNEQFF.